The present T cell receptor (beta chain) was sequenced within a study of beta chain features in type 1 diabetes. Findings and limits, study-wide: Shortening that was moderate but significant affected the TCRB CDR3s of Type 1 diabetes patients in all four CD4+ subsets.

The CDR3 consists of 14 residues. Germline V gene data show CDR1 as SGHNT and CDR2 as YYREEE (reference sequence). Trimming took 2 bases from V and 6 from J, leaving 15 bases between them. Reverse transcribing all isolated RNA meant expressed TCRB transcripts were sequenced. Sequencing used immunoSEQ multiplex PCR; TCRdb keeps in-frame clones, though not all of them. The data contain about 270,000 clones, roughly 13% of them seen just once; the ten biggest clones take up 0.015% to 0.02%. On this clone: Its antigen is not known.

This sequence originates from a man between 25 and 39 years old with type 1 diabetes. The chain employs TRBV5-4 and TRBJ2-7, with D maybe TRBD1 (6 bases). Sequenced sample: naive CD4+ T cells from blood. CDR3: CASSLRPQGSEQYF. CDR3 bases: TGTGCCAGCAGCTTAAGGCCACAGGGAAGCGAGCAGTACTTC.